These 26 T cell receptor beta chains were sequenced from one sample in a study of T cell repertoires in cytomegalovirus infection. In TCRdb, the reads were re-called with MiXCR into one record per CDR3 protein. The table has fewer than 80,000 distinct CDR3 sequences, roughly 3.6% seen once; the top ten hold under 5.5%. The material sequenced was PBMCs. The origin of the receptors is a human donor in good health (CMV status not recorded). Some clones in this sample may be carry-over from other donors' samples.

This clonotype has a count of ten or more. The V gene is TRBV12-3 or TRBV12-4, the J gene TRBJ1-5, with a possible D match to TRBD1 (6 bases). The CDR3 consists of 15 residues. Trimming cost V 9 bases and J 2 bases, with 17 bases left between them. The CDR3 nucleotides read TGTGCCAGTAGCGTCGGGGGGCCGGGCAATCAGCCCCAGCATTTT. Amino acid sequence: CASSVGGPGNQPQHF.

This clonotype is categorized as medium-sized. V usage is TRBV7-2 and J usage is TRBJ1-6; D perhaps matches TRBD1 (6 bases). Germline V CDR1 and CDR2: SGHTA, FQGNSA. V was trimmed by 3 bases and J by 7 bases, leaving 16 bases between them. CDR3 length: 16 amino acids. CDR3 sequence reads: CASSFSLGTQNSPLHF. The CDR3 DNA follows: TGTGCCAGCAGCTTTAGTTTAGGGACACAAAATTCACCCCTCCACTTT.

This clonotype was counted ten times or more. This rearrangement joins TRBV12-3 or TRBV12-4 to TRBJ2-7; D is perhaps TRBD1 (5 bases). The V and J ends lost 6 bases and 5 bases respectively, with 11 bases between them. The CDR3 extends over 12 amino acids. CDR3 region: CASSSGQNEQYF. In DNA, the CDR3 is TGTGCCAGCAGCTCTGGACAAAACGAGCAGTACTTC.

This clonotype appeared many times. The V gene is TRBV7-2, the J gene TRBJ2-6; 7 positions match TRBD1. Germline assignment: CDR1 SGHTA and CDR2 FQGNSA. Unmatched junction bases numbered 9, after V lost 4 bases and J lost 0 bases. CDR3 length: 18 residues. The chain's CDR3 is CASSYRQGGSSGANVLTF. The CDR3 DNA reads TGTGCCAGCAGCTACCGACAGGGTGGAAGCTCTGGGGCCAACGTCCTGACTTTC.

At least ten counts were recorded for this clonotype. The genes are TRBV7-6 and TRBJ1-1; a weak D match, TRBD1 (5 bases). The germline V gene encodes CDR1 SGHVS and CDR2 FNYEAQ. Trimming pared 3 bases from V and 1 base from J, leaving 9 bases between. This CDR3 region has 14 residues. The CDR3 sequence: CASSLTVTNTEAFF. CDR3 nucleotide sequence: TGTGCCAGCAGCTTGACAGTCACGAACACTGAAGCTTTCTTT.

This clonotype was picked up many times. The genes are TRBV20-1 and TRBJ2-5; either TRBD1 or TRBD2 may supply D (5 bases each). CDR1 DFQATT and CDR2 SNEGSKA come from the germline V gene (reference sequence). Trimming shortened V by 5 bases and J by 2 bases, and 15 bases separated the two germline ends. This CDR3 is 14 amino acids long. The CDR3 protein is CSAQGRRTQETQYF. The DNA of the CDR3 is TGCAGTGCTCAGGGTAGGAGGACTCAAGAGACCCAGTACTTC.

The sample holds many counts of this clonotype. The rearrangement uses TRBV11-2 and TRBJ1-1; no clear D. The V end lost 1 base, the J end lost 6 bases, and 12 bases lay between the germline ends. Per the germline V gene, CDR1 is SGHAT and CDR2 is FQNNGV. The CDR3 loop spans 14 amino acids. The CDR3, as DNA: TGTGCCAGCAGCTTAGGATCGGTTTGGGCTGAAGCTTTCTTT. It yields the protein CASSLGSVWAEAFF.

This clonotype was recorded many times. The CDR3 region has the DNA TGTGCCACCAGGGGCTCCTATAATTCACCCCTCCACTTT. As protein: CATRGSYNSPLHF. J is TRBJ1-6 and V is TRBV24-1, with D unresolved. Trimming shortened V by 7 bases and J by 0 bases, and 3 bases separated the two germline ends. CDR1 KGHDR and CDR2 SFDVKD come from the germline V gene. The CDR3 has 13 residues.

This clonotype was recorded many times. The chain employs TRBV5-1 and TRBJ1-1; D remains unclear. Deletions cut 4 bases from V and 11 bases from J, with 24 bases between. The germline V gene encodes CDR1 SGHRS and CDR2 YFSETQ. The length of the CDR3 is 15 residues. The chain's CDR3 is CASSRSSPPSDRAFF. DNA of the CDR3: TGCGCCAGCAGCAGATCATCCCCCCCCTCCGACCGCGCTTTCTTT.

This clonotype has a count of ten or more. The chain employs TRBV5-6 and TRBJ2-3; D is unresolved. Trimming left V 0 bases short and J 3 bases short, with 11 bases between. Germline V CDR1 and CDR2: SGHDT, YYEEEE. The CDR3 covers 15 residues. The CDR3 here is CASSLGSRSTDTQYF. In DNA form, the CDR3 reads TGTGCCAGCAGCTTGGGGTCGCGTAGTACAGATACGCAGTATTTT.

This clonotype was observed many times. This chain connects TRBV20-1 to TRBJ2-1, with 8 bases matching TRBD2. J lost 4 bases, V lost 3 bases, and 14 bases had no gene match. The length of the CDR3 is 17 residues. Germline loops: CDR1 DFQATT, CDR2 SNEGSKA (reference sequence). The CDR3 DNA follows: TGCAGTGCTAGCGGGGGGGCCGGACATGGTCGTTACAATGAGCAGTTCTTC. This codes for CSASGGAGHGRYNEQFF.

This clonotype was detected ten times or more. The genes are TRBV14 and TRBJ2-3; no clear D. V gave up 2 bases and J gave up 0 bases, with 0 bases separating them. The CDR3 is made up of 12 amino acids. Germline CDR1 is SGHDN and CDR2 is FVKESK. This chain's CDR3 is CASSQSTDTQYF. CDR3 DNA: TGTGCCAGCAGCCAAAGCACAGATACGCAGTATTTT. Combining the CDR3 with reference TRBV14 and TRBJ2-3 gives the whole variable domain EAGVTQFPSHSVIEKGQTVTLRCDPISGHDNLYWYRRVMGKEIKFLLHFVKESKQDESGMPNNRFLAERTGGTYSTLKVQPAELEDSGVYFCASSQSTDTQYFGPGTRLTVL.

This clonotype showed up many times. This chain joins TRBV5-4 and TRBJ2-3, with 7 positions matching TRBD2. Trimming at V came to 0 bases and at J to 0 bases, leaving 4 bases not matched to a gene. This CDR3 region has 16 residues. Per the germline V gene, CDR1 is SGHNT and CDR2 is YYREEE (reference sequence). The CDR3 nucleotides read TGTGCCAGCAGCTTGGGTCCTAGCGGTAGCACAGATACGCAGTATTTT. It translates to CASSLGPSGSTDTQYF.

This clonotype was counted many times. The CDR3 DNA reads as TGTGCCATCAAAGGGACGGGCCCTGAAGCTTTCTTT. It codes for CAIKGTGPEAFF. The genes are TRBV10-3 and TRBJ1-1; D may be TRBD1 (5 bases). With 7 bases removed from V and 6 bases from J, the gap between germline ends came to 12 bases. From germline, CDR1 is ENHRY and CDR2 SYGVKD. The CDR3 is made up of 12 amino acids.

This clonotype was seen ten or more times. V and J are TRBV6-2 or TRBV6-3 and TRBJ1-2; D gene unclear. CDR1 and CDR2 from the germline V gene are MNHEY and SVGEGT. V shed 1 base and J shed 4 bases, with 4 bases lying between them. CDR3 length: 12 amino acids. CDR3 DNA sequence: TGTGCCAGCAGTTACTATGCCTATGGCTACACCTTC. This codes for CASSYYAYGYTF.

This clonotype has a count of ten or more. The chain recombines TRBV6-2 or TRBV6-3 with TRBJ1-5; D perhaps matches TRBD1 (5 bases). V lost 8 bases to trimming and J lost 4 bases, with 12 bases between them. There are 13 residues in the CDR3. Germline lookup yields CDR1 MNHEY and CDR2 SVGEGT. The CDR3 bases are TGTGCCAGCCGTCAGACAGAAAATCAGCCCCAGCATTTT. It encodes CASRQTENQPQHF.

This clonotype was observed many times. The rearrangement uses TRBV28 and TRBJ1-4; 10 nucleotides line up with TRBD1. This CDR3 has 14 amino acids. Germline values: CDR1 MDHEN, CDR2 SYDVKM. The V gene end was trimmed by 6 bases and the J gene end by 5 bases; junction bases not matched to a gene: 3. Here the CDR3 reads CASSGGQGNEKLFF. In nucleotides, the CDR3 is TGTGCCAGCAGCGGGGGACAGGGGAATGAAAAACTGTTTTTT. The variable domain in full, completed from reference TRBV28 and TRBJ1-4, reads DVKVTQSSRYLVKRTGEKVFLECVQDMDHENMFWYRQDPGLGLRLIYFSYDVKMKEKGDIPEGYSVSREKKERFSLILESASTNQTSMYLCASSGGQGNEKLFFGSGTQLSVL.

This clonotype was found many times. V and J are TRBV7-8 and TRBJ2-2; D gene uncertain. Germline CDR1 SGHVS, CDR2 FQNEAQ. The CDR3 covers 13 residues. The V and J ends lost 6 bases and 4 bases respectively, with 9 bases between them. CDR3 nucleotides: TGTGCCAGCAGTTTTGGGGTCACCGGGGAGCTGTTTTTT. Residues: CASSFGVTGELFF.

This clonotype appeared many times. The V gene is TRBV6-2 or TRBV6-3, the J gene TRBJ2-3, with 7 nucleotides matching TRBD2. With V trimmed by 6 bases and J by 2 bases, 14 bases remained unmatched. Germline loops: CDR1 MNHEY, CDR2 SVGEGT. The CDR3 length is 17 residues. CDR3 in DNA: TGTGCCAGCAGCATCGCTGGGACTACCCGAAACACAGATACGCAGTATTTT. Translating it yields CASSIAGTTRNTDTQYF.

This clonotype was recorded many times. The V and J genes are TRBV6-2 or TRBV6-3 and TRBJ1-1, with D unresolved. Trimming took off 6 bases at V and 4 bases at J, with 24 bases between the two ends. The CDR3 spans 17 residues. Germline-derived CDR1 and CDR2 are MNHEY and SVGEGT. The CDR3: CASRISIFTRQGTEAFF. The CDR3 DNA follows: TGTGCCAGCAGAATCAGTATCTTTACCCGCCAAGGCACTGAAGCTTTCTTT.

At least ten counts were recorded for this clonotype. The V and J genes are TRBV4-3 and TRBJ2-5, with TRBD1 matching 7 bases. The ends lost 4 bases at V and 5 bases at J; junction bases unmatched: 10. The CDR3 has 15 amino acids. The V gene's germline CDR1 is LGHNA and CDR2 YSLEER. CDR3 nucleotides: TGCGCCAGCAGCCCGAGACAGGGAAGTTACGAGACCCAGTACTTC. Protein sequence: CASSPRQGSYETQYF.

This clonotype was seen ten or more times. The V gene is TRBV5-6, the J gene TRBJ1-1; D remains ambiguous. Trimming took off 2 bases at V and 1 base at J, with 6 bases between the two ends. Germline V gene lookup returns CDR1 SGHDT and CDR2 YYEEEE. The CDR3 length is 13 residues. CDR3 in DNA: TGTGCCAGCAGCTTATTTGCGAACACTGAAGCTTTCTTT. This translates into CASSLFANTEAFF.

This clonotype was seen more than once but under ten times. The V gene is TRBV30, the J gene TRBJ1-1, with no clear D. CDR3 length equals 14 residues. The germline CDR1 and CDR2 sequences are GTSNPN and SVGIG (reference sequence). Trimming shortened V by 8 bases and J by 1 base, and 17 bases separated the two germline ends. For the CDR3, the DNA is TGTGCCCACCTACGGGTCCCGGGGAACACTGAAGCTTTCTTT. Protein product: CAHLRVPGNTEAFF.

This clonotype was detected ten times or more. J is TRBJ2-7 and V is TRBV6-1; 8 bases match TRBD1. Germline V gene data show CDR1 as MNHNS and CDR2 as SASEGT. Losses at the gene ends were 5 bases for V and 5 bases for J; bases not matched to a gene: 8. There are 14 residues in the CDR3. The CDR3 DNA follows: TGTGCCAGCAGTCCTAGGGACAGGTTCCACGAGCAGTACTTC. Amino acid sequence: CASSPRDRFHEQYF.

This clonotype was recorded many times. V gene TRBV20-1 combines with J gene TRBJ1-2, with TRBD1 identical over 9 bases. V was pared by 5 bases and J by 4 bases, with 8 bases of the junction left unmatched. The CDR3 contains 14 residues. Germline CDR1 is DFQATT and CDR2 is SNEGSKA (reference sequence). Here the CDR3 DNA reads TGCAGTGCTGGAGGGACAGGGATTATCTATGGCTACACCTTC. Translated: CSAGGTGIIYGYTF.

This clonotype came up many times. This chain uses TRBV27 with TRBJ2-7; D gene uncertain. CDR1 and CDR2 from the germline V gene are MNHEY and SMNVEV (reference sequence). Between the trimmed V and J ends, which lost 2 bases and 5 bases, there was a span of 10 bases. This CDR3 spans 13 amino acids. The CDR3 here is CASSLNPTDEQYF. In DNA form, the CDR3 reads TGTGCCAGCAGTTTAAACCCAACTGACGAGCAGTACTTC.